This is a list of T cell receptor beta chains from one sample in a study of T cell repertoires in ileal Crohn's disease. The data were produced by immunoSEQ multiplex PCR, yet TCRdb's version contains in-frame clones alone and is incomplete. The sample comprises more than 60,000 clones, roughly nine tenths of which are singletons, and roughly 2% rests with the top ten. Sequenced material: ileal tissue. These receptors were obtained from an adult with Crohn's disease. Each CDR3 is given with its conserved first and last residue. D genes are given only for firm matches. Clone size, where shown, is once, few, many, or a class for clones that have expanded.

V	J	D	size	DNA	CDR3
TRBV14	TRBJ1-2	.	.	TGTGCCAGCAGCCAAGGGACTTCCTGGGGTGATGGCTACACCTTC	CASSQGTSWGDGYTF
TRBV2	TRBJ1-3	.	.	TGTGCCAGACGGATAGCCTCTGGAAACACCATATATTTT	CARRIASGNTIYF
TRBV4-3	TRBJ2-7	.	few	TGCGCCAGCAGCCAAGGGAGTAACCCCTACGAGCAGTACTTC	CASSQGSNPYEQYF
TRBV7-9	TRBJ2-1	.	few	TGTGCCAGCAGCCGGACACAGGAGCAGTTCTTC	CASSRTQEQFF
TRBV18	TRBJ2-1	TRBD1	.	TGTGCCAGCTCCGTTTTCCTGACAGGGGCCTACAATGAGCAGTTCTTC	CASSVFLTGAYNEQFF
TRBV18	TRBJ1-5	.	once	TGTGCCAGCTCACCTCTGCCCCCCAGGTCCAATAGCAATCAGCCCCAGCATTTT	CASSPLPPRSNSNQPQHF
TRBV19	TRBJ2-1	.	.	TGTGCCAGTAGTGGGCTAGCCGATTACAATGAGCAGTTCTTC	CASSGLADYNEQFF
TRBV28	TRBJ1-5	.	.	TGTGCCAGCACCGAAACGGGGGGGCCCTATAGCAATCAGCCCCAGCATTTT	CASTETGGPYSNQPQHF
TRBV10-3	TRBJ1-5	.	.	TGTGCCATCTCCAGGGGAACGGGGCCAGATCAGCCCCAGCATTTT	CAISRGTGPDQPQHF
TRBV2	TRBJ1-2	.	.	TGTGCCATCACACGTCCCTCTAACTATGGCTACACCTTC	CAITRPSNYGYTF
TRBV6-1	TRBJ1-1	.	.	TGTGCCAGCAGTGATTGGGCAGGGATATCGAACACTGAAGCTTTCTTT	CASSDWAGISNTEAFF
TRBV10-3	TRBJ2-2	.	.	TGTGCCATCAGTGAGTCGACAGTGGCCGGGGAGCTGTTTTTT	CAISESTVAGELFF
TRBV29-1	TRBJ1-2	TRBD1	.	TGCAGCGCTTACAGGGGAGCCAACTATGGCTACACCTTC	CSAYRGANYGYTF
TRBV30	TRBJ2-3	.	.	TGTGCCTGGAAGGTAGGGACTAGCACAGATACGCAGTATTTT	CAWKVGTSTDTQYF
TRBV5-1	TRBJ1-2	TRBD1	.	TGCGCCAGCAGCCCGGGGACAGGCGTTAACTATGGCTACACCTTC	CASSPGTGVNYGYTF
TRBV5-1	TRBJ2-2	.	.	TGCGCCAGCAGCATTCAAAGACAGGCTCAGAACACCGGGGAGCTGTTTTTT	CASSIQRQAQNTGELFF
TRBV18	TRBJ2-2	.	.	TGTGCCAGCTCACTAAACAGGGCTGAGCTGTTTTTT	CASSLNRAELFF
TRBV7-3	TRBJ1-1	TRBD1	.	TGTGCCAGCAGCCCGACAGGGGAGGTCCCTGAAGCTTTCTTT	CASSPTGEVPEAFF
TRBV27	TRBJ1-4	.	.	TGTGCCAGCAGTTTAGGCCTTCCTGAGGGAAAACTGTTTTTT	CASSLGLPEGKLFF
TRBV6-6	TRBJ1-1	TRBD1	.	TGTGCCAGCAGTTACTCCGGGACAGCGAACACTGAAGCTTTCTTT	CASSYSGTANTEAFF
TRBV7-7	TRBJ2-1	TRBD1	.	TGTGCTAGCAGCCGAGGAACAGGGGGCCATGAGCAGTTCTTC	CASSRGTGGHEQFF
TRBV2	TRBJ2-3	.	.	TGTGCCAGCAGCGAGAGCGAGAGCGACACAGATACGCAGTATTTT	CASSESESDTDTQYF
TRBV19	TRBJ1-1	.	.	TGTGCCAGTAGACTAACCGACCGACCCACTGAAGCTTTCTTT	CASRLTDRPTEAFF
TRBV5-1	TRBJ2-2	TRBD2	.	TGCGCCAGCAGCCAAGGACTAGCGGGGACCGGGGAGCTGTTTTTT	CASSQGLAGTGELFF
TRBV29-1	TRBJ1-4	TRBD1	.	TGCAGCGTTGAAGATAGACAGGGGGGGAGAGAAAAACTGTTTTTT	CSVEDRQGGREKLFF
TRBV5-6	TRBJ2-7	.	.	TGTGCCAGCAGTCCAATGGGGGGCTACGAGCAGTACTTC	CASSPMGGYEQYF
TRBV5-6	TRBJ1-5	.	.	TGTGCCAGCAGCTTTAGGAGACCGGGAGGTAGCAATCAGCCCCAGCATTTT	CASSFRRPGGSNQPQHF
TRBV28	TRBJ2-1	.	.	TGTGCCAGCAGTCCTCAGGGGTTTGCTAGGGACAATGAGCAGTTCTTC	CASSPQGFARDNEQFF
TRBV4-1	TRBJ2-5	TRBD2	few	TGCGCCAGCAGCCGCAACTTGGGGGGGACCCTCCAAGAGACCCAGTACTTC	CASSRNLGGTLQETQYF
TRBV6-4	TRBJ1-3	.	.	TGTGCCAGCAGTGTTTCGGGGAAGAGCTCTGGAAACACCATATATTTT	CASSVSGKSSGNTIYF
TRBV2	TRBJ1-2	TRBD1	.	TGTGCCAGCAGTGAAGCCAAGGGGGCCGGTGGCTACACCTTC	CASSEAKGAGGYTF
TRBV5-1	TRBJ2-5	TRBD1	.	TGCGCCAGCAGCTTGCGAGGGGGCGCTGGGGGAGAGACCCAGTACTTC	CASSLRGGAGGETQYF
TRBV5-1	TRBJ2-2	.	.	TGCGCCAGCAGCCTGACGGGACTCATCACCGGGGAGCTGTTTTTT	CASSLTGLITGELFF
TRBV7-9	TRBJ2-7	TRBD2	.	TGTGCCACCGCGGGGGACTCGGCTCGGCAGTACTTC	CATAGDSARQYF
TRBV29-1	TRBJ2-1	TRBD1	.	TGCAGCGTGGACTCGGGACAGAGCTCCTACAATGAGCAGTTCTTC	CSVDSGQSSYNEQFF
TRBV6-5	TRBJ1-2	.	.	TGTGCCAGCAGCCCCTCCAGGGTTGGCTACACCTTC	CASSPSRVGYTF
TRBV6-6	TRBJ1-2	TRBD1	once	TGTGCCAGCGATGAACAGGGGGGCTATGGCTACACCTTC	CASDEQGGYGYTF
TRBV9	TRBJ1-1	.	.	TGTGCCAGCAGCGTAGCAGGACAGCAAGCTTTCTTT	CASSVAGQQAFF
TRBV11-3	TRBJ2-7	TRBD1	.	TGTGCCAGCAGCTTAGGATTTGACAGGGGGACCCACGAGCAGTACTTC	CASSLGFDRGTHEQYF
TRBV5-4	TRBJ1-6	TRBD1	.	TGTGCCAGCAGACCTGACAGGGTTTTATCACCCCTCCACTTT	CASRPDRVLSPLHF
TRBV19	TRBJ1-2	.	.	TGTGCCAGTAGTATAGACGGACACCTCGGCTATGGCTACACCTTC	CASSIDGHLGYGYTF